This TCR beta chain was obtained from a study of human T cells and chemical hapten exposure. Study results and caveats: Following DPC sensitization, TCRs present above 1 in 1000 frequency showed no change.

This CDR3 comprises 13 residues. Germline assignment: CDR1 LGHDT and CDR2 YNNKEL (reference sequence). The V end lost 0 bases, the J end lost 8 bases, and 7 bases lay between the germline ends. TCRdb recomputed calls from the RACE reads with MiXCR, one row per CDR3 protein. The sample lists about 130,000 distinct CDR3 sequences, more than 7.5% occurring once. Sample time point: healthy volunteer bleed at 2 weeks. Unfractionated whole blood was the source of the extracted total RNA. Points on this clonotype: The antigen is not known.

The clonotype comes from a male donor in good health. Some clones in this sample may be carry-over from other donors' samples. The V gene is TRBV3-1, the J gene TRBJ2-2; no definite D call. Sequenced sample: whole blood. The CDR3 DNA reads TGTGCCAGCAGCCAAGACTTCGTAGGGGAGCTGTTTTTT. It yields the protein CASSQDFVGELFF.